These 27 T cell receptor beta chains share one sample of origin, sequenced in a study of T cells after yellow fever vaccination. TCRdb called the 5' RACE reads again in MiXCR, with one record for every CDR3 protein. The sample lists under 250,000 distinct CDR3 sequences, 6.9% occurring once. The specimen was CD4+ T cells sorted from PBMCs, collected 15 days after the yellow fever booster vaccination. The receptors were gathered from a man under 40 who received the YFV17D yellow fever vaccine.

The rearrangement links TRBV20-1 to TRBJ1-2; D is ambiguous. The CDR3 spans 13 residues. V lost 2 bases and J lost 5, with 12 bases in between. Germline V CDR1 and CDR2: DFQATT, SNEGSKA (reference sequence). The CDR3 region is CSARPAGVYGYTF. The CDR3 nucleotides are TGCAGTGCTAGACCAGCTGGAGTGTATGGCTACACCTTC.

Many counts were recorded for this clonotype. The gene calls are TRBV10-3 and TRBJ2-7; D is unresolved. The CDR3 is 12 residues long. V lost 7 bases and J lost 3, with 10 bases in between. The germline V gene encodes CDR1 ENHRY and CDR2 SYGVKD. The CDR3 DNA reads TGTGCCATCAATTCCGGCAACTACGAGCAGTACTTC. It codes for CAINSGNYEQYF.

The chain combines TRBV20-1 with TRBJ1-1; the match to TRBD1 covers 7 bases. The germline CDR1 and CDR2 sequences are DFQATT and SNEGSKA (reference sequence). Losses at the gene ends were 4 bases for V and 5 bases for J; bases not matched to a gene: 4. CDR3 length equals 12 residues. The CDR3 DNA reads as TGCAGTGCTATCCACAGGGGTACTGAAGCTTTCTTT. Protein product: CSAIHRGTEAFF.

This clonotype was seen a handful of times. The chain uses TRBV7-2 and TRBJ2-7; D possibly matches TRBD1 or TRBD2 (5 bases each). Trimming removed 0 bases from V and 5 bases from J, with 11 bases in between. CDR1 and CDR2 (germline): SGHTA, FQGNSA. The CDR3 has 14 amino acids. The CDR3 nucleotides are TGTGCCAGCAGCTTAGCGGCAGGGAGTAACGAGCAGTACTTC. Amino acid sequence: CASSLAAGSNEQYF.

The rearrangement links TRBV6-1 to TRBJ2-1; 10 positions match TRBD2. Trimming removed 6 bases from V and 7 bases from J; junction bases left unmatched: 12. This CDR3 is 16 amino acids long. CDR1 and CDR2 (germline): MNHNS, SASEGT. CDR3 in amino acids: CASRSGGLAEQNEQFF. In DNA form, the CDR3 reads TGTGCCAGCAGGTCTGGTGGACTAGCGGAGCAAAATGAGCAGTTCTTC.

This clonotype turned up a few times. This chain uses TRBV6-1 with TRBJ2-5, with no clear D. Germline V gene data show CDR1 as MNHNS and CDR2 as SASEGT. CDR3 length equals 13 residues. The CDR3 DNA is TGTGCTACGTCCCAGTTGAAACAGGAGACCCAGTACTTC. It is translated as CATSQLKQETQYF.

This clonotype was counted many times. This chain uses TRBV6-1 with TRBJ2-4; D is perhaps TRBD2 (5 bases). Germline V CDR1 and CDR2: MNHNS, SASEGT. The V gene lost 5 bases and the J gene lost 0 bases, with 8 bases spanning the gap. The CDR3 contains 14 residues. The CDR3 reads CASSTTRAKNIQYF. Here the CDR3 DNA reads TGTGCCAGCAGTACCACTAGAGCCAAAAACATTCAGTACTTC.

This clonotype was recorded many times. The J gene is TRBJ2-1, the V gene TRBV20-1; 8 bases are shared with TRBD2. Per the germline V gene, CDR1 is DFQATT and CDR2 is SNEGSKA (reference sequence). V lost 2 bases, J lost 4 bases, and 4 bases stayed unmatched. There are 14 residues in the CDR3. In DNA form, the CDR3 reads TGCAGTGCTAGACTTAGCGGGGCTTACAATGAGCAGTTCTTC. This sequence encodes CSARLSGAYNEQFF.

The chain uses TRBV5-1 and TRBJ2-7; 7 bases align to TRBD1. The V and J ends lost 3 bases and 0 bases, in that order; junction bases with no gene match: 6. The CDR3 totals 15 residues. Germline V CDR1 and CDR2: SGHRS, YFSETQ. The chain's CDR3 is CASSSGQASSYEQYF. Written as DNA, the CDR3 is TGCGCCAGCAGCTCCGGACAGGCGAGCTCCTACGAGCAGTACTTC.

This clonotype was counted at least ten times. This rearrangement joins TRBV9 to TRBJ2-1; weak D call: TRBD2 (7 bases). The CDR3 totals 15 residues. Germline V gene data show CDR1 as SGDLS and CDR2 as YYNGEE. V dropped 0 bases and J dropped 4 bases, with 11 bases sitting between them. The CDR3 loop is CASSVGGGAYNEQFF. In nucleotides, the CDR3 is TGTGCCAGCAGCGTAGGAGGGGGGGCATACAATGAGCAGTTCTTC.

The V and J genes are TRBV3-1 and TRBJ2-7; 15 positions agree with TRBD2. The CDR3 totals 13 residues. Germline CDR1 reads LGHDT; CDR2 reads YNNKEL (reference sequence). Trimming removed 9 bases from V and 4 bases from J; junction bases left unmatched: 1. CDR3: CASGLAGGYEQYF. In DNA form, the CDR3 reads TGTGCCAGTGGACTAGCGGGAGGGTACGAGCAGTACTTC.

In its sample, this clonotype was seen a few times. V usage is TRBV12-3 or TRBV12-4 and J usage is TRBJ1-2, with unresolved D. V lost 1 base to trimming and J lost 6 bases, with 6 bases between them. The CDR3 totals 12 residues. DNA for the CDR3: TGTGCCAGCAGTTTAGGTCCCGATGGCTACACCTTC. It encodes CASSLGPDGYTF.

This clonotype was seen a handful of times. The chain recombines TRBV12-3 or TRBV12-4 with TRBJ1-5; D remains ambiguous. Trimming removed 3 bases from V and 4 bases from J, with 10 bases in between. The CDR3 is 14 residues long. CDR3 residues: CASSFSQKNQPQHF. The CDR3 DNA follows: TGTGCCAGCAGTTTTAGCCAGAAGAATCAGCCCCAGCATTTT.

CDR3 sequence reads: CASTTHRTRVSYEQYF. Here the CDR3 DNA reads TGTGCCAGCACCACCCATCGGACTAGAGTTTCCTACGAGCAGTACTTC. The rearrangement links TRBV11-3 to TRBJ2-7; 7 positions agree with TRBD2. Losses at the gene ends were 7 bases for V and 1 base for J; bases not matched to a gene: 13. Germline loops: CDR1 SGHNT, CDR2 YENEEA. The CDR3 is made up of 16 amino acids.

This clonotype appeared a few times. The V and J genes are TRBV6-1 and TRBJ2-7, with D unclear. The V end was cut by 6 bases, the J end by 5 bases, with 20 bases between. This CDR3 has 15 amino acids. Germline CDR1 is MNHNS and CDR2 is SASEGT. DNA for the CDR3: TGTGCCAGCAGCGTAAAACCCCAATCGGTCAACGAGCAGTACTTC. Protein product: CASSVKPQSVNEQYF.

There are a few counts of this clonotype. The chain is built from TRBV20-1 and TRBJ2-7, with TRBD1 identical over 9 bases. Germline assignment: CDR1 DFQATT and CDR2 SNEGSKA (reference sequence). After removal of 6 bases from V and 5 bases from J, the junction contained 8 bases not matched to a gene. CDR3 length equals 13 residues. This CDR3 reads CSAQRDRADEQYF. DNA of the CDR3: TGCAGTGCCCAAAGGGACAGGGCCGACGAGCAGTACTTC.

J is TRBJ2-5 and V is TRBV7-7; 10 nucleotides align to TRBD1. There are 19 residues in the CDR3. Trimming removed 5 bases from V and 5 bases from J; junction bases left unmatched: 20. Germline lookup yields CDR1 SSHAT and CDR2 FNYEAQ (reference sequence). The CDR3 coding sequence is TGTGCCAGCAGCCTACGACGACAGGGGGCGGAGGGTGTTGGGGAGACCCAGTACTTC. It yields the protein CASSLRRQGAEGVGETQYF.

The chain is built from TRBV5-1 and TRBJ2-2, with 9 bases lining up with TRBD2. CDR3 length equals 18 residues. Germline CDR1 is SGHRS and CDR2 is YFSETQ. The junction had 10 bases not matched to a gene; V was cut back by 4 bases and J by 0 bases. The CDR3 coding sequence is TGCGCCAGCAGCCGCGGAAAGACTAGCGGAACGAACACCGGGGAGCTGTTTTTT. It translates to CASSRGKTSGTNTGELFF.

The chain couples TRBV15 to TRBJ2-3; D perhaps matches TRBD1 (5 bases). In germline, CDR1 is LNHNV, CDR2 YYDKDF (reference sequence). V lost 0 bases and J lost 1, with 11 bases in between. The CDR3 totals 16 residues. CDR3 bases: TGTGCCACCAGCAGAGATCAGGCCAGGGGCACAGATACGCAGTATTTT. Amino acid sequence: CATSRDQARGTDTQYF.

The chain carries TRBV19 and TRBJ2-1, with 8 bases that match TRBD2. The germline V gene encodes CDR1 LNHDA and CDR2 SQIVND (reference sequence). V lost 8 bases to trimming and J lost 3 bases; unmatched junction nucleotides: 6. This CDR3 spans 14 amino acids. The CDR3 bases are TGTGCCAGTCTAAGCGGGAGCGGCTACAATGAGCAGTTCTTC. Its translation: CASLSGSGYNEQFF.

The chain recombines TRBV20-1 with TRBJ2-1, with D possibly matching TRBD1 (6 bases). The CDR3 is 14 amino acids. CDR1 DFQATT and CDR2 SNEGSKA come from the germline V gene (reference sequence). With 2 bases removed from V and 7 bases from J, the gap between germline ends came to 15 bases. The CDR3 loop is CSARPGHVGNEQFF. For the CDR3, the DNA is TGCAGTGCTAGACCGGGACATGTTGGTAATGAGCAGTTCTTC.

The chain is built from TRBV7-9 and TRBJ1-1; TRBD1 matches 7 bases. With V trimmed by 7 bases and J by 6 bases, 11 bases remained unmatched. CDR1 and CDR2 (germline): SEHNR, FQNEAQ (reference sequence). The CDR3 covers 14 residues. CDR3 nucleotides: TGTGCCAGCACCCGTATGGAGGGGGCGCCTGAAGCTTTCTTT. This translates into CASTRMEGAPEAFF. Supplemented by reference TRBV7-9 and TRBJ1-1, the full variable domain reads DTGVSQNPRHKITKRGQNVTFRCDPISEHNRLYWYRQTLGQGPEFLTYFQNEAQLEKSRLLSDRFSAERPKGSFSTLEIQRTEQGDSAMYLCASTRMEGAPEAFFGQGTRLTVV.

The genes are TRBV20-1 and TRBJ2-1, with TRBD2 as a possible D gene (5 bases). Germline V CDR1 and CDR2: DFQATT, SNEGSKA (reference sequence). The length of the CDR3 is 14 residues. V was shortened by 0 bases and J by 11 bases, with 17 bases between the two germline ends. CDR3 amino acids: CSAREGSASSQQFF. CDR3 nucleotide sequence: TGCAGTGCTAGAGAAGGATCGGCTAGCAGTCAGCAGTTCTTC.

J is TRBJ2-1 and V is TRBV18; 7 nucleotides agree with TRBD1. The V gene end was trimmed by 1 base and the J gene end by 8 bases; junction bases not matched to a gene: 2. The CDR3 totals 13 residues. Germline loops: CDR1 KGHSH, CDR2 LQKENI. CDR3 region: CASSPLGGHEQFF. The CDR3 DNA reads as TGTGCCAGCTCACCACTAGGGGGCCATGAGCAGTTCTTC.

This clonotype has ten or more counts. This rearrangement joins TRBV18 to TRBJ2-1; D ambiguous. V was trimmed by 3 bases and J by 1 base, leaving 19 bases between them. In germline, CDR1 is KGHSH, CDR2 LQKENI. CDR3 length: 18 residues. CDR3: CASSPGPVRHQSYNEQFF. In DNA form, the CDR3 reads TGTGCCAGCTCACCTGGGCCCGTAAGACATCAGTCCTACAATGAGCAGTTCTTC.

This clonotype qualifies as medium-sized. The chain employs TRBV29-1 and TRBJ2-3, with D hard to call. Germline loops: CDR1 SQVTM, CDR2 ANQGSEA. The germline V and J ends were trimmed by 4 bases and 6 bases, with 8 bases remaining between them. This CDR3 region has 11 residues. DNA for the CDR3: TGCAGCGTTGCGGCTTCTGATACGCAGTATTTT. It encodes CSVAASDTQYF.

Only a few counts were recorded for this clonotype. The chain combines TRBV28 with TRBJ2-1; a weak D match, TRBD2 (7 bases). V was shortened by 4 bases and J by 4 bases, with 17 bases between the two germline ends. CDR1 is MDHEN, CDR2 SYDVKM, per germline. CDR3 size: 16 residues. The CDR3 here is CASSSPGRGGYNEQFF. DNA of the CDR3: TGTGCCAGCAGTTCCCCGGGGAGGGGGGGGTACAATGAGCAGTTCTTC. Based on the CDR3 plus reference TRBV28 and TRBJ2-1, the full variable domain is DVKVTQSSRYLVKRTGEKVFLECVQDMDHENMFWYRQDPGLGLRLIYFSYDVKMKEKGDIPEGYSVSREKKERFSLILESASTNQTSMYLCASSSPGRGGYNEQFFGPGTRLTVL.